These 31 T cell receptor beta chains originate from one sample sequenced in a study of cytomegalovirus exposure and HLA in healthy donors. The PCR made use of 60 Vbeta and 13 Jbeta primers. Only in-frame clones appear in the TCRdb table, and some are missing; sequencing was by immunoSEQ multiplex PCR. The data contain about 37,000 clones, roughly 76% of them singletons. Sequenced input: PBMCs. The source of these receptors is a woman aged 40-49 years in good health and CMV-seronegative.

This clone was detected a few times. The CDR3 sequence: CASSLRTGAVPTPNNEQFF. Written as DNA, the CDR3 is TGCGCCAGCAGCTTGAGGACAGGGGCCGTACCTACACCCAACAATGAGCAGTTCTTC. This chain links TRBV5-1 with TRBJ2-1; TRBD1 matches 9 bases. J lost 5 bases, V lost 1 base, and 16 bases had no gene match. Germline V CDR1 and CDR2: SGHRS, YFSETQ. The CDR3 has 19 amino acids.

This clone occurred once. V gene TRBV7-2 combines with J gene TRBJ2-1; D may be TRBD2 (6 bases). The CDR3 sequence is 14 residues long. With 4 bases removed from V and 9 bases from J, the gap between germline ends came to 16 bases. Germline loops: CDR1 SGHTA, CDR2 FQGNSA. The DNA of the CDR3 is TGTGCCAGCAGCTCGGGGGTTTTCTTTGGTGAGCAGTTCTTC. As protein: CASSSGVFFGEQFF.

This chain's CDR3 is CASSQDLAGAYEQYF. CDR3 bases: TGTGCCAGCAGCCAAGACCTAGCGGGGGCCTACGAGCAGTACTTC. The chain uses TRBV4-2 and TRBJ2-7; 10 positions match TRBD2. Germline V lookup: CDR1 LGHNA, CDR2 YNFKEQ. Unmatched junction bases numbered 1, after V lost 0 bases and J lost 2 bases. This CDR3 comprises 15 residues.

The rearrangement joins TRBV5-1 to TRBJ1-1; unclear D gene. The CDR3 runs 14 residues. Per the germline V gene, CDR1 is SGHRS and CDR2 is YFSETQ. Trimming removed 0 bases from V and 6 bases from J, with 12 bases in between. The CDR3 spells CASSLVAGTAEAFF. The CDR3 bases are TGCGCCAGCAGCTTGGTAGCTGGAACGGCTGAAGCTTTCTTT.

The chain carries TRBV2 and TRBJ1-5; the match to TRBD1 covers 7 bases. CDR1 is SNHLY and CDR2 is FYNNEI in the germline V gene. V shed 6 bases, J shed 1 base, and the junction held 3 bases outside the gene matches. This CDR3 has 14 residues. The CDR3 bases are TGTGCCAGCAGGACAGGGCTGAGCAATCAGCCCCAGCATTTT. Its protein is CASRTGLSNQPQHF.

The CDR3 DNA sequence: TGTGCCAGCAGCTTGGGCTACTCGAACACCGGGGAGCTGTTTTTT. Amino acids: CASSLGYSNTGELFF. The chain uses TRBV5-4 and TRBJ2-2; unclear D gene. CDR1 is SGHNT and CDR2 is YYREEE in the germline V gene (reference sequence). This CDR3 region has 15 residues. The germline V and J ends were trimmed by 0 bases and 0 bases, with 6 bases remaining between them.

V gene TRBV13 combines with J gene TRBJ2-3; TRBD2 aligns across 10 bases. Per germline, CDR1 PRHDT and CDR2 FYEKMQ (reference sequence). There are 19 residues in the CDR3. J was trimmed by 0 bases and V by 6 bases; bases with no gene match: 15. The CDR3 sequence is CASSPTGIGLADSTDTQYF. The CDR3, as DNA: TGTGCCAGCAGTCCAACAGGGATTGGACTAGCGGACAGCACAGATACGCAGTATTTT.

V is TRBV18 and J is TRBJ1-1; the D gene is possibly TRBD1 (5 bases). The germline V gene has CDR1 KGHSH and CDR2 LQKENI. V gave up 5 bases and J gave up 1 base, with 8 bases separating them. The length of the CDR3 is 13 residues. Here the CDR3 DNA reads TGTGCCAGCTCAACGACAGAGAACACTGAAGCTTTCTTT. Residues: CASSTTENTEAFF.

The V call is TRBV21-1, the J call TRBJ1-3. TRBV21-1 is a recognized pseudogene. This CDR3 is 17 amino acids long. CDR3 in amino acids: CASHSGVTPRDGNTIYF. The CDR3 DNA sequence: TGTGCCAGCCATAGTGGGGTAACCCCGAGGGATGGAAACACCATATATTTT.

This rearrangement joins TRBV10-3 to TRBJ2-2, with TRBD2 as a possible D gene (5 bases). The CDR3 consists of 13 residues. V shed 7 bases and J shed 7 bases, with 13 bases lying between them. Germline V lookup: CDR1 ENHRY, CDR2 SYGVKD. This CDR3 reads CAIKRASHGELFF. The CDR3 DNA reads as TGTGCCATCAAAAGGGCTAGCCACGGGGAGCTGTTTTTT.

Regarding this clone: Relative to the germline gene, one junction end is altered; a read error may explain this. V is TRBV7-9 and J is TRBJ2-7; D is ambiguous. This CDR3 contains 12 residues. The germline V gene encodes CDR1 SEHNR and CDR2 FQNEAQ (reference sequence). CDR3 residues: CPSSPSLYEQYF. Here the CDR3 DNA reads TGTCCCAGCAGCCCGAGCCTCTACGAGCAGTACTTC.

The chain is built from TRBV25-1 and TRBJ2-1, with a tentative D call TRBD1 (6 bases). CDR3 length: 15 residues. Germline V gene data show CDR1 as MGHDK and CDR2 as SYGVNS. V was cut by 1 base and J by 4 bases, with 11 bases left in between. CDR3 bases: TGTGCCAGCAGTGAATCCGGACAGAAATACAATGAGCAGTTCTTC. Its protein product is CASSESGQKYNEQFF.

In DNA, the CDR3 is TGTGCCACCAGCAGAGAGGGGCCGCGATCTGGGGCCAACGTCCTGACTTTC. Its protein product is CATSREGPRSGANVLTF. This chain connects TRBV15 to TRBJ2-6, with a possible D match to TRBD1 (5 bases). The CDR3 loop spans 17 amino acids. Germline CDR1 LNHNV, CDR2 YYDKDF (reference sequence). Trimming stripped 0 bases from V and 1 base from J, with 10 bases between.

The CDR3 DNA sequence: TGCAGCGTACTTATCTCCTACGAGCAGTACTTC. As protein: CSVLISYEQYF. This chain connects TRBV29-1 to TRBJ2-7; no clear D gene. This CDR3 is 11 amino acids long. Trimming left V 6 bases short and J 0 bases short, with 6 bases between. Per the germline V gene, CDR1 is SQVTM and CDR2 is ANQGSEA.

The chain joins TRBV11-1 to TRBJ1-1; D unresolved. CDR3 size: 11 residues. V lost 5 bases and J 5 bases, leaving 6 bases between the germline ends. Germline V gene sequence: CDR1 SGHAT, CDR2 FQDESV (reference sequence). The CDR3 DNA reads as TGTGCCAGCAGCCTCCTAACTGAAGCTTTCTTT. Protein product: CASSLLTEAFF.

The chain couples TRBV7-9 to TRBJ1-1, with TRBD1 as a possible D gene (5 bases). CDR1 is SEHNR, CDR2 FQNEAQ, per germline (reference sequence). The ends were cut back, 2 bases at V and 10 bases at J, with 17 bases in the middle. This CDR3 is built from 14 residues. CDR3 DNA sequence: TGTGCCAGCAGCTTAAGCCAGGGAGGTTACGGAGCTTTCTTT. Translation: CASSLSQGGYGAFF.

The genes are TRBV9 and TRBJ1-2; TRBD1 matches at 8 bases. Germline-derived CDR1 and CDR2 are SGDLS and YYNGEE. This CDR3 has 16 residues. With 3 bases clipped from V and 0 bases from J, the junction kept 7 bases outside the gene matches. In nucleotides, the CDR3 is TGTGCCAGCAGCGGATCCCGGACAGGGCCTAACTATGGCTACACCTTC. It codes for CASSGSRTGPNYGYTF.

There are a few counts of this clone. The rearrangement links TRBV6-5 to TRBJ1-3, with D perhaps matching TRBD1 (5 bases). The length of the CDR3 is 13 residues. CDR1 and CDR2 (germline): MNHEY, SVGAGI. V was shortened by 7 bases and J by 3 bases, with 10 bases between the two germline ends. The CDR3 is CASTATDGNTIYF. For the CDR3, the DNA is TGTGCCAGCACGGCGACAGATGGAAACACCATATATTTT.

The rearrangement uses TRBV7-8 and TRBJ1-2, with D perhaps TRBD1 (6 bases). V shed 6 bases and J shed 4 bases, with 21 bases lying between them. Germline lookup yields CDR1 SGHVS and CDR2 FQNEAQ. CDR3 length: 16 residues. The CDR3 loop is CASSPLGTSRAYGYTF. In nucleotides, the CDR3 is TGTGCCAGCAGTCCCTTAGGGACAAGTCGGGCCTATGGCTACACCTTC.

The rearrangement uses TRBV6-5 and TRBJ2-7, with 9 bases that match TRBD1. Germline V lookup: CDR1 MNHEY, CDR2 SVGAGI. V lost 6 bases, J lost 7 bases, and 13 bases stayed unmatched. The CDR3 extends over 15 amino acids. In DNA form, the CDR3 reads TGTGCCAGCAGCACTTATGCGACAGGGGGTTGGGAGCAGTACTTC. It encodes CASSTYATGGWEQYF.

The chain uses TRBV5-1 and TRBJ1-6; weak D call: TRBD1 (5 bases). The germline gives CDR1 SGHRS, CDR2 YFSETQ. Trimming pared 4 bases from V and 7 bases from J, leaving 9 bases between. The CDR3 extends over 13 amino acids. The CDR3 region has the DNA TGCGCCAGCAGCCACGGGGGGAATTCACCCCTCCACTTT. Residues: CASSHGGNSPLHF.

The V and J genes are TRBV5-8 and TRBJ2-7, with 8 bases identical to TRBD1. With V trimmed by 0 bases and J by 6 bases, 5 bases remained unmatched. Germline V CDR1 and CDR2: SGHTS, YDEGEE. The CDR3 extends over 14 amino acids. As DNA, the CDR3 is TGTGCCAGCAGCTTGGGCCGACAGGGGAGCGAGCAGTACTTC. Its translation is CASSLGRQGSEQYF.

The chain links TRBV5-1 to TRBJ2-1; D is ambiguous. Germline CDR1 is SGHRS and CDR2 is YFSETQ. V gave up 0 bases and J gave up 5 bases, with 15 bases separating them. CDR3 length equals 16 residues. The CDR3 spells CASSLGAGSGHNEQFF. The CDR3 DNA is TGCGCCAGCAGCTTGGGAGCCGGGTCGGGTCACAATGAGCAGTTCTTC. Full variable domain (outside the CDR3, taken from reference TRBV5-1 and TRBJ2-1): KAGVTQTPRYLIKTRGQQVTLSCSPISGHRSVSWYQQTPGQGLQFLFEYFSETQRNKGNFPGRFSGRQFSNSRSEMNVSTLELGDSALYLCASSLGAGSGHNEQFFGPGTRLTVL.

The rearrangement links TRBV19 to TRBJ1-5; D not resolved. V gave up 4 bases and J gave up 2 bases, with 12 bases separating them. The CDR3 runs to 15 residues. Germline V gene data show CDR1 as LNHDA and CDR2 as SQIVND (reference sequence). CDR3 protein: CASSTAGRGNQPQHF. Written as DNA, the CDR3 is TGTGCCAGTAGTACCGCGGGAAGGGGCAATCAGCCCCAGCATTTT.

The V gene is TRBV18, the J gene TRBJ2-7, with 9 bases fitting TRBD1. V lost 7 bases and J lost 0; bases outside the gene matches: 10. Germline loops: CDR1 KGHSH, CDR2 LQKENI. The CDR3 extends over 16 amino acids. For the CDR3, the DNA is TGTGCCAGCTTAGACGACAGGGGGGTAAACTCCTACGAGCAGTACTTC. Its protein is CASLDDRGVNSYEQYF.

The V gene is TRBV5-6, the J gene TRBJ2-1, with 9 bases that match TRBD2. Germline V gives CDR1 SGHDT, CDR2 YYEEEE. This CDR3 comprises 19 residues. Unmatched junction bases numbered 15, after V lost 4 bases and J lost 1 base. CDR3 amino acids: CASSVRASGVPGSYNEQFF. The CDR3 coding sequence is TGTGCCAGCAGCGTGAGGGCTAGCGGGGTCCCTGGGTCCTACAATGAGCAGTTCTTC.

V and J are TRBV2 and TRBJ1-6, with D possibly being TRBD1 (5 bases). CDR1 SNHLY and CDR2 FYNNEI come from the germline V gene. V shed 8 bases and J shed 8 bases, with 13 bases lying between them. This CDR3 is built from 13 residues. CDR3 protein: CASVQDTYSPLHF. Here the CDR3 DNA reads TGTGCCAGCGTCCAGGACACCTATTCACCCCTCCACTTT.

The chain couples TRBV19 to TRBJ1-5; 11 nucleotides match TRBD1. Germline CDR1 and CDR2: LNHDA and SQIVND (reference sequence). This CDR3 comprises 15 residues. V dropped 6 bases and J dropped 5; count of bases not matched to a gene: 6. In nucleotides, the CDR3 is TGTGCCAGTAGGGACAGGGGGCGCTCGGATCAGCCCCAGCATTTT. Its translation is CASRDRGRSDQPQHF.

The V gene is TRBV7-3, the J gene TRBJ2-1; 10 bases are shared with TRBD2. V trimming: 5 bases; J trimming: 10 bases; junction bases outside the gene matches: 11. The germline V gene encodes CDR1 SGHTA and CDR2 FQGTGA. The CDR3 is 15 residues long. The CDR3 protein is CASSPPGGLASEQFF. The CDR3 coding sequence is TGTGCCAGCAGCCCTCCCGGGGGACTAGCGAGCGAGCAGTTCTTC.

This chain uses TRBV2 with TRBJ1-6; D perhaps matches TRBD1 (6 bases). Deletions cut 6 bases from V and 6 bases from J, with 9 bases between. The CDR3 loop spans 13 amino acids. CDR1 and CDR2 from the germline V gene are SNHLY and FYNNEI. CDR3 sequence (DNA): TGTGCCAGCAGCCGGGACATTAATTCACCCCTCCACTTT. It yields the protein CASSRDINSPLHF.

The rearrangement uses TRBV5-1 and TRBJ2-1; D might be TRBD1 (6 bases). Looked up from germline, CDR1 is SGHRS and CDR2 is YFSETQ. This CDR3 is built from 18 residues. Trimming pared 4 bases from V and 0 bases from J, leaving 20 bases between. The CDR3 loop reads CASSIKGQTISSYNEQFF. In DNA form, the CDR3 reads TGCGCCAGCAGCATTAAAGGACAGACCATAAGCTCCTACAATGAGCAGTTCTTC.